The clone carrying this T cell receptor beta chain turned up a few times. Antigen specificity is unknown. CDR3 length: 15 amino acids. Germline lookup yields CDR1 LNHNV and CDR2 YYDKDF (reference sequence). This sample is drawn from a study of post-analysis software for immune sequencing data. Whole-study results and caveats: Patients showed TRBV5-6, TRBV5-1 and TRBV20-1 among several TRBV segments more frequent than in controls.

Included in the TCR beta cDNA libraries were unique molecular identifiers. MiXCR, run by TCRdb on the PCR reads, gives a single entry per CDR3 protein. The data show some 890,000 distinct CDR3 sequences, about 53% seen once. The clonotype comes from a girl under 18 with multiple sclerosis. The chain employs TRBV15 and TRBJ2-5, with D maybe TRBD1 (6 bases). The better agreement between TRBJ2-1 and the DNA end casts doubt on the J call. The sequenced material came from blood. The CDR3 nucleotides are TGTGCCACCAGCAGAGATCGGGCTGAGGGGGAGACCCAGTTCTTC. The encoded protein is CATSRDRAEGETQFF.